The clone carrying this TCR beta chain was seen a few times. Its matching antigen is unknown. This entry is derived from a study of response to subunit inactivated influenza vaccine. MiXCR was run by TCRdb on the RT-PCR reads, yielding one entry per CDR3 protein. The profile shows hundreds of thousands of distinct CDR3 sequences, approximately 18% of them singletons. Study-level findings and limits: After each seasonal influenza vaccination, few new T cells are recruited, the authors suggested.

Germline V gives CDR1 SNHLY, CDR2 FYNNEI. The ends were cut back, 4 bases at V and 12 bases at J, with 10 bases in the middle. This CDR3 contains 11 residues. The sequencing here drew on PBMCs from blood, taken 5 days after vaccination. The source is a man between 50 and 59 years old who received an inactivated influenza vaccine. V is TRBV2 and J is TRBJ2-1; D not resolved. CDR3 sequence (DNA): TGTGCCAGCAGTGGACTCCCCGGGCAGTTCTTC. This sequence encodes CASSGLPGQFF.